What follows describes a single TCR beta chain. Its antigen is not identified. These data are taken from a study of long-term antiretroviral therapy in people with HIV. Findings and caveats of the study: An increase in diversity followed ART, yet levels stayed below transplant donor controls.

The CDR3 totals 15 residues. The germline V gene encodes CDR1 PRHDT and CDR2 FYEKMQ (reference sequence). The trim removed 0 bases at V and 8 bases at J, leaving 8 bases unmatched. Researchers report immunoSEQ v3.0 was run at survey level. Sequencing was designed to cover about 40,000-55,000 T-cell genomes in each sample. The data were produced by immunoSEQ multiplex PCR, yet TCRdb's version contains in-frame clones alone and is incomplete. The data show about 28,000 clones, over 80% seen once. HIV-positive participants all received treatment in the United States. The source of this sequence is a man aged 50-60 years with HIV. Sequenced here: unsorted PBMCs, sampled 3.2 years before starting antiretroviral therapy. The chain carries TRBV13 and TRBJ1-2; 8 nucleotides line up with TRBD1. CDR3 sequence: CASSLGTGDAGGYTF. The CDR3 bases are TGTGCCAGCAGCTTAGGGACAGGGGACGCGGGGGGCTACACCTTC.